The 24 T cell receptor beta chains given below trace back to one sample, sequenced in a study of CD8+CD57+ T cells in acquired aplastic anemia. Sequenced patients had shown CD8+CD57+ cell expansion by flow cytometry. The TCR beta profiling, which covered VDJ combination and CDR3 sequence, was carried out using genomic DNA as the template. MiXCR was run by TCRdb on the reads, yielding one entry per CDR3 protein. The sample records about 200,000 distinct CDR3 sequences, roughly 45% being singletons. What was sequenced was sorted CD4+, CD8+, or CD8+CD57+ T cells (not recorded which) from PBMCs. These receptors all stem from a human donor with aplastic anemia.

This clonotype was counted a single time. This chain links TRBV7-3 with TRBJ2-7; D remains ambiguous. Trimming took 1 base from V and 3 from J, leaving 19 bases between them. CDR1 and CDR2 (germline): SGHTA, FQGTGA. CDR3 length equals 17 residues. As DNA, the CDR3 is TGTGCCAGCAGCTTAAGGACGGGCAGAAGATGCGGCTACGAGCAGTACGTC. Its protein is CASSLRTGRRCGYEQYV.

This clonotype was observed at least ten times. The chain couples TRBV2 to TRBJ1-6, with a weak D call TRBD1 (5 bases). Germline lookup yields CDR1 SNHLY and CDR2 FYNNEI. This CDR3 is 12 amino acids long. Trimming pared 3 bases from V and 11 bases from J, leaving 8 bases between. CDR3 region: CASSEGGTPLHF. The CDR3 nucleotides are TGTGCCAGCAGTGAGGGGGGAACACCCCTCCACTTT.

This clonotype was observed at least ten times. The chain carries TRBV6-6 and TRBJ1-5; D is uncertain. V lost 5 bases, J lost 5 bases, and 10 bases lay in between. The CDR3 is 13 residues long. Germline loops: CDR1 MNHNY, CDR2 SVGAGI (reference sequence). For the CDR3, the DNA is TGTGCCAGCAGTGTCGGATGGGATCAGCCCCAGCATTTT. It is translated as CASSVGWDQPQHF.

DNA for the CDR3: TGCGCCAGCAGCATACAGCGGGGGGGTGGGGGAGAGACCCAGTACTTC. Translated, it gives CASSIQRGGGGETQYF. The rearrangement links TRBV5-1 to TRBJ2-5; 10 bases line up with TRBD2. J gave up 4 bases and V 4 bases, and 10 bases lay outside the gene matches. The CDR3 contains 16 residues. CDR1 and CDR2 (germline): SGHRS, YFSETQ.

The chain combines TRBV7-9 with TRBJ1-2, with unresolved D. The CDR3 loop spans 15 amino acids. Germline V gene sequence: CDR1 SEHNR, CDR2 FQNEAQ (reference sequence). Between the trimmed V and J ends, which lost 5 bases and 2 bases, there was a span of 15 bases. The CDR3 here is CASSQDVAYNYGYTF. The CDR3 region has the DNA TGTGCCAGCAGCCAAGATGTGGCCTACAACTATGGCTACACCTTC.

Notes on this clonotype: A read error may explain this, as a much larger clone is one base away. The rearrangement links TRBV5-4 to TRBJ2-5; 11 positions agree with TRBD1. Germline lookup yields CDR1 SGHNT and CDR2 YYREEE (reference sequence). With V trimmed by 1 base and J by 2 bases, 4 bases remained unmatched. The CDR3 is made up of 16 amino acids. CDR3 amino acids: CASSLTGQGAQETQYF. CDR3 DNA sequence: TGTGCCAGCAGCTTGACAGGACAGGGGGCTCAAGAGACCCAGTACTTC.

The chain carries TRBV2 and TRBJ2-3; maybe TRBD1 (7 bases). There are 14 residues in the CDR3. The V gene's germline CDR1 is SNHLY and CDR2 FYNNEI. Between the trimmed V and J ends, which lost 7 bases and 2 bases, there was a span of 13 bases. The CDR3 DNA sequence: TGTGCCAGCATACGACAGGGACTCACAGATACGCAGTATTTT. This encodes CASIRQGLTDTQYF.

This clonotype was picked up one time. V and J are TRBV29-1 and TRBJ2-1, with 7 bases identical to TRBD2. Trimming at V came to 1 base and at J to 7 bases, leaving 1 base not matched to a gene. Germline CDR1 is SQVTM and CDR2 is ANQGSEA. The CDR3 totals 12 residues. CDR3 residues: CSVEGRGNEQFF. The DNA for the CDR3 is TGCAGCGTTGAAGGGCGGGGGAATGAGCAGTTCTTC.

This clonotype was counted at least ten times. This chain links TRBV19 with TRBJ2-3; no definite D call. The CDR3 spans 13 residues. With 2 bases removed from V and 5 bases from J, the gap between germline ends came to 8 bases. Germline V lookup: CDR1 LNHDA, CDR2 SQIVND (reference sequence). The CDR3 protein is CASSISALDTQYF. The CDR3 nucleotides read TGTGCCAGTAGTATATCTGCTTTAGATACGCAGTATTTT.

The chain combines TRBV5-1 with TRBJ2-1, with TRBD1 matching over 8 bases. Germline CDR1 reads SGHRS; CDR2 reads YFSETQ. V lost 4 bases, J lost 10 bases, and 10 bases stayed unmatched. The CDR3 length is 14 residues. The CDR3 DNA reads TGCGCCAGCAGCCCCTGGACAGGGCCGCGAGAGCAGTTCTTC. This encodes CASSPWTGPREQFF.

CDR3 coding DNA: TGTGCCAGCAGCTCCCCAGGAAAGGCTGAAGCTTTCTTT. This translates into CASSSPGKAEAFF. The gene calls are TRBV7-2 and TRBJ1-1, with D uncertain. From germline, CDR1 is SGHTA and CDR2 FQGNSA. The CDR3 spans 13 residues. Trimming shortened V by 4 bases and J by 6 bases, and 12 bases separated the two germline ends.

The gene calls are TRBV7-2 and TRBJ2-1; TRBD1 aligns across 10 bases. The J segment lost 8 bases and the V segment lost 4 bases, leaving 5 bases of the junction unmatched. Germline values: CDR1 SGHTA, CDR2 FQGNSA. The CDR3 runs to 14 residues. The CDR3 region is CASSYPGTGDEQFF. The CDR3 DNA reads TGTGCCAGCAGCTACCCCGGGACAGGGGATGAGCAGTTCTTC.

This clonotype was found a few times. The chain employs TRBV7-2 and TRBJ2-7; TRBD1 matches 7 bases. Trimming cost V 7 bases and J 4 bases; bases outside gene matches: 4. The CDR3 sequence is 12 residues long. Germline CDR1 SGHTA, CDR2 FQGNSA. The CDR3 nucleotides are TGTGCCAGCATTGACAGGGCTTACGAGCAGTACTTC. It specifies CASIDRAYEQYF.

This clonotype was picked up many times. The chain uses TRBV19 and TRBJ2-7; 7 bases fit TRBD1. Germline V gene lookup returns CDR1 LNHDA and CDR2 SQIVND (reference sequence). V lost 4 bases and J lost 1; bases outside the gene matches: 7. The CDR3 length is 15 residues. The CDR3 loop is CASSRSGTASYEQYF. CDR3 bases: TGTGCCAGTAGTAGAAGTGGGACAGCTTCCTACGAGCAGTACTTC.

The chain recombines TRBV5-4 with TRBJ1-4; D not resolved. There are 13 residues in the CDR3. V dropped 1 base and J dropped 7 bases, with 8 bases sitting between them. Per the germline V gene, CDR1 is SGHNT and CDR2 is YYREEE (reference sequence). The CDR3 sequence: CASSLSPGEKLFF. DNA of the CDR3: TGTGCCAGCAGCTTGTCCCCTGGTGAAAAACTGTTTTTT.

The rearrangement links TRBV10-3 to TRBJ2-1; D could derive from TRBD1 or TRBD2 (5 bases each). The germline V gene has CDR1 ENHRY and CDR2 SYGVKD. V was shortened by 2 bases and J by 4 bases, with 15 bases between the two germline ends. The CDR3 sequence is 16 residues long. The CDR3 protein is CAISEKAGTSYNEQFF. The CDR3 bases are TGTGCCATCAGTGAGAAAGCAGGGACGAGTTACAATGAGCAGTTCTTC.

The chain joins TRBV7-3 to TRBJ2-7, with D possibly matching TRBD2 (6 bases). The CDR3 consists of 17 residues. The germline V and J ends were trimmed by 2 bases and 1 base, with 18 bases remaining between them. Looked up from germline, CDR1 is SGHTA and CDR2 is FQGTGA. The DNA of the CDR3 is TGTGCCAGCAGCTTACTCGCGGGACGGTCTATATCCTACGAGCAGTACTTC. Amino acid sequence: CASSLLAGRSISYEQYF.

This clonotype came up many times. The DNA of the CDR3 is TGTGCCAGCAGTGAAGCGAGGGGGGCAACTAATTCACCCCTCCACTTT. Its protein product is CASSEARGATNSPLHF. The rearrangement uses TRBV2 and TRBJ1-6; perhaps TRBD1 as D (6 bases). The CDR3 totals 16 residues. The V and J ends lost 0 bases and 6 bases respectively, with 12 bases between them. In germline, CDR1 is SNHLY, CDR2 FYNNEI.

CDR3 sequence reads: CASGTENSGELFF. DNA of the CDR3: TGTGCCAGCGGGACAGAGAATTCCGGGGAGCTGTTTTTT. V gene TRBV19 combines with J gene TRBJ2-2, with 7 nucleotides matching TRBD1. The CDR3 is 13 residues long. CDR1 and CDR2 from the germline V gene are LNHDA and SQIVND (reference sequence). Trimming at V came to 9 bases and at J to 6 bases, leaving 7 bases not matched to a gene.

The chain employs TRBV6-6 and TRBJ1-2; the D is unclear. The CDR3 has 14 amino acids. Trimming took 6 bases from V and 3 from J, leaving 14 bases between them. Germline CDR1 MNHNY, CDR2 SVGAGI (reference sequence). The chain's CDR3 is CASSPPDFYYGYTF. DNA for the CDR3: TGTGCCAGCAGCCCACCAGACTTTTACTATGGCTACACCTTC.

This clonotype occurred a few times. V gene TRBV10-1 combines with J gene TRBJ2-7; unclear D gene. Germline V gene sequence: CDR1 WNHNN, CDR2 SYGVQD (reference sequence). V lost 6 bases to trimming and J lost 6 bases, with 12 bases between them. The CDR3 contains 12 residues. The CDR3 protein is CASSDLTGEQYF. CDR3 nucleotide sequence: TGCGCCAGCAGCGACCTCACCGGCGAGCAGTACTTC.

V and J are TRBV5-1 and TRBJ1-3; D not certain. V lost 2 bases and J lost 0, with 9 bases in between. Germline assignment: CDR1 SGHRS and CDR2 YFSETQ. This CDR3 is 15 amino acids long. The CDR3 is CASSFWGFSGNTIYF. The CDR3 bases are TGCGCCAGCAGCTTTTGGGGTTTCTCTGGAAACACCATATATTTT.

The chain uses TRBV9 and TRBJ2-3; 8 bases align to TRBD2. V lost 0 bases to trimming and J lost 2 bases; unmatched junction nucleotides: 5. The CDR3 has 16 amino acids. Germline V gives CDR1 SGDLS, CDR2 YYNGEE. The CDR3 spells CASSVETAGVTDTQYF. The CDR3 DNA follows: TGTGCCAGCAGCGTAGAGACAGCGGGGGTCACAGATACGCAGTATTTT.

Comment on this clonotype: A much larger clonotype is one base distant, so this may be a read error. The genes are TRBV4-2 and TRBJ2-2; weak D call: TRBD1 (7 bases). Germline values: CDR1 LGHNA, CDR2 YNFKEQ. This CDR3 is 14 amino acids long. The CDR3 nucleotides read TGTGCCAGCAGCTTGCAGGGGGGCACCGGGGAGCTGGTTTTT. Protein product: CASSLQGGTGELVF.